The sample holds many counts of the clone carrying this T cell receptor beta chain. The antigen remains undetermined. The ends lost 5 bases at V and 2 bases at J; junction bases unmatched: 6. CDR3 length: 15 residues. Looked up from germline, CDR1 is MNHEY and CDR2 is SMNVEV (reference sequence). The protocol attached unique molecular identifiers to individual cDNA molecules. TCRdb re-analysed the 5' RACE reads in MiXCR, keeping a single row per CDR3 protein. This table has roughly 32,000 distinct CDR3 sequences, 6% to 7% appearing once. This entry comes from a study of early T cells in non-severe SARS-CoV-2 infection. Study context: The sequenced material was bulk RNA from unsorted whole blood, and its chains were unpaired. Study-wide results and caveats: Matching results from VDJdb favored anti-spike CD8 responses, leaving private and CD4 specificities undetected.

The TCR comes from an adult who was a healthcare worker with PCR-confirmed SARS-CoV-2 infection or an uninfected control (not recorded which). The specimen was whole blood. The chain links TRBV27 to TRBJ2-4; 7 bases agree with TRBD2. CDR3 in amino acids: CASSTLGGSKNIQYF. CDR3 in DNA: TGTGCCAGCAGTACTCTGGGGGGGTCCAAAAACATTCAGTACTTC.